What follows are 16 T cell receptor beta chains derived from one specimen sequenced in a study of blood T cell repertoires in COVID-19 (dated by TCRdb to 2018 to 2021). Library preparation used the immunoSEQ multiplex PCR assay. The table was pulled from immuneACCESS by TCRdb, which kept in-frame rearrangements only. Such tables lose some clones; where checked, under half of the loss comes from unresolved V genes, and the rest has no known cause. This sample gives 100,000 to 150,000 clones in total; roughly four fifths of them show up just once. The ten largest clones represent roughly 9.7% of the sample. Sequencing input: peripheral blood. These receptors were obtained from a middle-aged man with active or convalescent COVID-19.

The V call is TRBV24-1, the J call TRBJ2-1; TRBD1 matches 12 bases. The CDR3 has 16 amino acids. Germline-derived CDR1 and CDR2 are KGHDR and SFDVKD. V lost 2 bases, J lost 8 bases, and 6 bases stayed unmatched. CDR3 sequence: CATSDSAGTGGHEQFF. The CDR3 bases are TGTGCCACCAGTGATTCCGCCGGGACAGGGGGCCATGAGCAGTTCTTC.

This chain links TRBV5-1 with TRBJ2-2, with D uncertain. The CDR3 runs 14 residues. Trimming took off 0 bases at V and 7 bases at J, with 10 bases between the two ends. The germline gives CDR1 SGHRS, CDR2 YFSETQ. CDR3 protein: CASSLDTTGGELFF. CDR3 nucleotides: TGCGCCAGCAGCTTGGATACAACGGGCGGGGAGCTGTTTTTT.

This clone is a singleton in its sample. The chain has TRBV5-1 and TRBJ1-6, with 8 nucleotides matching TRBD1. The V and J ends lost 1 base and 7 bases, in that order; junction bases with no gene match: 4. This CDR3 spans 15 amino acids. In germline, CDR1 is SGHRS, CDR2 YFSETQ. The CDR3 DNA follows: TGCGCCAGCAGCTTGTCAGGGGGCATAAATTCACCCCTCCACTTT. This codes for CASSLSGGINSPLHF.

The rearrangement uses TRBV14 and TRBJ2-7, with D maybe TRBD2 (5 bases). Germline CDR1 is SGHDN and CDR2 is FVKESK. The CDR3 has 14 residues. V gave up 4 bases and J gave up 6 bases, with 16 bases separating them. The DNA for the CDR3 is TGTGCCAGCAGCCCAAGCATTCACAGCGGCGAGCAGTACTTC. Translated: CASSPSIHSGEQYF. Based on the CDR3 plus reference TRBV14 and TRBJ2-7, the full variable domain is EAGVTQFPSHSVIEKGQTVTLRCDPISGHDNLYWYRRVMGKEIKFLLHFVKESKQDESGMPNNRFLAERTGGTYSTLKVQPAELEDSGVYFCASSPSIHSGEQYFGPGTRLTVT.

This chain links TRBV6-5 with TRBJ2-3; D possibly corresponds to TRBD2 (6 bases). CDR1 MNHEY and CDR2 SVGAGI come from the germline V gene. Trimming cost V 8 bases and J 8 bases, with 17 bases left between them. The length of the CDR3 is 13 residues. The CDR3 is CASHGTPEGTQYF. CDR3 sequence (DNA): TGTGCCAGCCACGGGACTCCGGAAGGTACGCAGTATTTT.

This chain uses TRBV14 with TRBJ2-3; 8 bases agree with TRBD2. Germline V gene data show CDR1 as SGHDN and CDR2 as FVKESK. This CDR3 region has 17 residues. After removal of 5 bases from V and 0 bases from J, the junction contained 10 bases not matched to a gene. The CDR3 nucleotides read TGTGCCAGCAGCGCGATAGCGGGGCGAACTAGCACAGATACGCAGTATTTT. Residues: CASSAIAGRTSTDTQYF.

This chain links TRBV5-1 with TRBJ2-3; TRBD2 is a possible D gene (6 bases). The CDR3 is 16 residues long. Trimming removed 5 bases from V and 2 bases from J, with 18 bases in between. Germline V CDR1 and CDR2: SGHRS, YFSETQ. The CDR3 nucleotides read TGCGCCAGCAGAAGTATTGTAGCGGACTACACAGATACGCAGTATTTT. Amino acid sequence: CASRSIVADYTDTQYF. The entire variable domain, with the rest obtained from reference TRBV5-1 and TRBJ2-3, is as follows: KAGVTQTPRYLIKTRGQQVTLSCSPISGHRSVSWYQQTPGQGLQFLFEYFSETQRNKGNFPGRFSGRQFSNSRSEMNVSTLELGDSALYLCASRSIVADYTDTQYFGPGTRLTVL.

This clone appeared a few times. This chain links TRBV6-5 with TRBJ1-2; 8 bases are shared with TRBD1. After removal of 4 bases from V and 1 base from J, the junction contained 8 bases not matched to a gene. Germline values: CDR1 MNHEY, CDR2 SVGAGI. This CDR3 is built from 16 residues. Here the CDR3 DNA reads TGTGCCAGCAGTTCCCCGACAGGGGCCAATAACTATGGCTACACCTTC. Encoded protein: CASSSPTGANNYGYTF.

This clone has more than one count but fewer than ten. CDR3 in DNA: TGTGCCAGCAGGAGGGACAGGGTGTTTCCCCTCCACTTT. Its protein product is CASRRDRVFPLHF. This chain links TRBV27 with TRBJ1-6; 9 bases agree with TRBD1. The junction had 7 bases not matched to a gene; V was cut back by 6 bases and J by 13 bases. This CDR3 spans 13 amino acids. CDR1 is MNHEY, CDR2 SMNVEV, per germline (reference sequence).

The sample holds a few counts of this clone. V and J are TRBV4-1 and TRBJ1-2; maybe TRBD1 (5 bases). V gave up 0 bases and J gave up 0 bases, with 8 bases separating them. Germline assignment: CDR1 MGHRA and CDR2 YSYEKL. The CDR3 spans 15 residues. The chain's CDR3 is CASSQEGHTNYGYTF. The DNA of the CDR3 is TGCGCCAGCAGCCAAGAAGGACATACTAACTATGGCTACACCTTC.

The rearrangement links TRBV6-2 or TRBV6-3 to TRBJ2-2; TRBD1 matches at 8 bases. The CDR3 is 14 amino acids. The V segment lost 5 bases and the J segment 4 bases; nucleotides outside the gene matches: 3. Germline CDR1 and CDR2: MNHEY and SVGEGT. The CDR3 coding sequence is TGTGCCAGCAGTAGACAGGGGAGCACCGGGGAGCTGTTTTTT. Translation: CASSRQGSTGELFF.

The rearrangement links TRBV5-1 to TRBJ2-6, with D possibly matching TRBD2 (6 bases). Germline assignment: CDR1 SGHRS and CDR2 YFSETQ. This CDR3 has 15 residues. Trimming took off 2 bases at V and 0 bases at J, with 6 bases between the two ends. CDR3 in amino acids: CASSFGSSGANVLTF. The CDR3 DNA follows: TGCGCCAGCAGCTTCGGGAGCTCTGGGGCCAACGTCCTGACTTTC.

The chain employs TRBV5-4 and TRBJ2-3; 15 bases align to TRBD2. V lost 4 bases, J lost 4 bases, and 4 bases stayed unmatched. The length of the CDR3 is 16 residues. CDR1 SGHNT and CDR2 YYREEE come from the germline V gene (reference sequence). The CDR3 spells CASSQGLAGGADTQYF. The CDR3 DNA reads TGTGCCAGCAGCCAGGGACTAGCGGGGGGAGCAGATACGCAGTATTTT.

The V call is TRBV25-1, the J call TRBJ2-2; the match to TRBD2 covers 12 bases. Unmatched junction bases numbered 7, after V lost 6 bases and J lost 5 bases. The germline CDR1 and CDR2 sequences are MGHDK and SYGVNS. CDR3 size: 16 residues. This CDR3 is CASRLSLAGGTGELFF. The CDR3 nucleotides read TGTGCCAGCAGATTATCCCTAGCGGGGGGGACCGGGGAGCTGTTTTTT.

CDR3 sequence (DNA): TGCGCCAGCAGCTCAGTAACAGGAACTTCTGGCACTGAAGCTTTCTTT. Protein sequence: CASSSVTGTSGTEAFF. The rearrangement links TRBV5-1 to TRBJ1-1, with a weak D call TRBD1 (5 bases). The CDR3 sequence is 16 residues long. V lost 3 bases to trimming and J lost 4 bases, with 19 bases between them. Germline-derived CDR1 and CDR2 are SGHRS and YFSETQ.

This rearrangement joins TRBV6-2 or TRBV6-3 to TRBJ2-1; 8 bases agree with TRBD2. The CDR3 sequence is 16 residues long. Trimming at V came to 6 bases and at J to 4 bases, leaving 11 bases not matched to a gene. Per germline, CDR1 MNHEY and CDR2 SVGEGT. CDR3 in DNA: TGTGCCAGCAGCCCCAGCGGGCGGGGGGAGTACAATGAGCAGTTCTTC. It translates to CASSPSGRGEYNEQFF.